This T cell receptor beta chain was sequenced during a study of blood T cell repertoires in COVID-19. Whole-study context: The origin of the acute and convalescent COVID-19 samples was the United States, Italy and Spain. Sources were T cells, B-cell-depleted T cells, or PBMCs; the material itself was cDNA or gDNA.

Original methodology: Amplification from reference gene primers served as the basis for estimated nucleated cell counts. Assay: immunoSEQ multiplex PCR; the TCRdb copy retains only in-frame clones and omits some. V and J calls and clone size are given by that table; D and trimming were obtained from the DNA. The repertoire holds roughly 200,000 clones, with more than 65% as singletons. CDR3 length: 14 residues. From germline, CDR1 is MNHEY and CDR2 SVGAGI. Trimming shortened V by 7 bases and J by 8 bases, and 15 bases separated the two germline ends. The sequence came from a woman older than 75 with acute or convalescent COVID-19. This chain connects TRBV6-5 to TRBJ1-6; maybe TRBD1 (5 bases). Source material: peripheral blood. The CDR3 DNA reads TGTGCCAGCACCCGGGGGGGGTGGGATTCACCCCTCCACTTT. It specifies CASTRGGWDSPLHF.